The clone carrying this T cell receptor beta chain was observed a handful of times. MiXCR was run by TCRdb on the RT-PCR reads, yielding one entry per CDR3 protein. The sample carries a few hundred thousand distinct CDR3 sequences, 21% recorded once. The data are from a study of response to subunit inactivated influenza vaccine. Trimming removed 2 bases at V and 6 bases at J, with 11 bases between. CDR3 length: 13 amino acids. CDR1 is SGHTA, CDR2 FQGNSA, per germline. The source is a man in his fifties or sixties who received an inactivated influenza vaccine. The gene calls are TRBV7-2 and TRBJ2-7; D is tentatively TRBD1 or TRBD2 (6 bases each). Sequencing used PBMCs from blood, obtained 21 months after vaccination. DNA for the CDR3: TGTGCCAGCAGCTTACCGGGGGCTCGCGAGCAGTACTTC. As protein: CASSLPGAREQYF.